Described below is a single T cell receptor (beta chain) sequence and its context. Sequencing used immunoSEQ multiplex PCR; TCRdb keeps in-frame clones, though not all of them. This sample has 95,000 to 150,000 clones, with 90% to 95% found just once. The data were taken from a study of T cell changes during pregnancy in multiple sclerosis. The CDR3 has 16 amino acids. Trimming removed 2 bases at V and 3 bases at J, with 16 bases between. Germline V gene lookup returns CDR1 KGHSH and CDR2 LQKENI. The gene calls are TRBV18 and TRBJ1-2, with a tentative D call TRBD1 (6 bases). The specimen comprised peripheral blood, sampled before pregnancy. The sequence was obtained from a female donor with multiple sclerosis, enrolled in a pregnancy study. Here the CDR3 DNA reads TGTGCCAGCTCACCATCTCGACAGGAAGCAGACTATGGCTACACCTTC. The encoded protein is CASSPSRQEADYGYTF.